The entry below gives a single T cell receptor (beta chain) sequence along with its context. This record belongs to a study of control samples from healthy donors and cancer patients. TCRdb's table, derived via immunoSEQ multiplex PCR, lists solely in-frame clones and lacks some. The table shows over 120,000 clones, with about nine tenths occurring only once. This CDR3 has 13 residues. Trimming shortened V by 3 bases and J by 6 bases, and 9 bases separated the two germline ends. Germline CDR1 reads SEHNR; CDR2 reads FQNEAQ (reference sequence). This chain links TRBV7-9 with TRBJ2-4; D ambiguous. Sequencing input: blood. This TCR was sampled from a man under 40 in good health. CDR3 sequence: CASSFNWGNIQYF. The CDR3 bases are TGTGCCAGCAGCTTCAATTGGGGAAACATTCAGTACTTC.